The entry that follows covers one TCR beta chain sequence. Its antigen remains unidentified. V shed 5 bases and J shed 0 bases, with 10 bases lying between them. From germline, CDR1 is MDHEN and CDR2 SYDVKM. This CDR3 has 14 amino acids. The data derive from a study of T cell responses to AZD1222 COVID-19 vaccine. Study-wide results and limits: Mapped onto spike, vaccine-associated CD4 TCRs spanned it and were dominant at 160-218 and 743-854. White British donors predominated, females outnumbered males, and clonal diversity was possibly underestimated.

Some clones are missing from TCRdb's copy, which holds only in-frame ones; the method was immunoSEQ multiplex PCR. The sample has some 170,000 clones, roughly nine tenths seen once. The V gene is TRBV28, the J gene TRBJ2-5; D ambiguous. This receptor was identified in an adult in good health. The sequences come from peripheral blood, collected on day 0 of AZD1222 vaccination. DNA of the CDR3: TGTGCCAGCAGTCCCTCGTACCACCAAGAGACCCAGTACTTC. This translates into CASSPSYHQETQYF.